This T cell receptor (beta chain) comes out of a study of T cell responses to AZD1222 COVID-19 vaccine. This table comes from immunoSEQ multiplex PCR, and its TCRdb copy is limited to in-frame clones, with some not included. The sample yields about 150,000 clones, around 92% seen once. Study-wide results and limits: Among vaccine-associated CD4 TCRs, coverage spanned spike, with dominance at 160-218 and 743-854. Of the AZD1222 recipients, only five to seven were seropositive at baseline. Per reports, nearly half of all spike-specific TCRs target regions that are unmutated in variants.

As concerns this clone: The antigen remains unidentified.

The input for sequencing was peripheral blood, taken on day 0 of AZD1222 vaccination. The receptor's source is an adult in good health.

CDR3 loop: CASSPSGSLNTEAFF. Written as DNA, the CDR3 is TGTGCCAGCTCACCATCTGGGTCCTTGAACACTGAAGCTTTCTTT. The rearrangement joins TRBV18 to TRBJ1-1; no reliable D call. The germline V gene encodes CDR1 KGHSH and CDR2 LQKENI. Trimming left V 2 bases short and J 0 bases short, with 10 bases between. The CDR3 has 15 amino acids.